This T cell receptor (beta chain) is drawn from a study of OX40 agonist ivuxolimab in advanced cancers. On the study more broadly: Subjects had a mean age of around 60 years, with a range of roughly 23 to 79; less than 90% were male. Study-wide results and limits: Normalized expansion of T-cell clones was also low for some nonresponders. CD4+ and CD8+ blood T cells expanded clonally by week 6 at 0.1 to 3.0 mg/kg.

Method: immunoSEQ multiplex PCR; TCRdb's copy keeps in-frame clones and lacks some. This table has 30,000 to 45,000 clones, over 60% appearing once. This clone was picked up one time. As yet, its antigen is unknown. The germline V gene has CDR1 GTSNPN and CDR2 SVGIG (reference sequence). The CDR3 sequence is 18 residues long. V lost 0 bases and J 5 bases, leaving 25 bases between the germline ends. The rearrangement joins TRBV30 to TRBJ2-5; the D gene could be TRBD1 or TRBD2 (6 bases each). Sequenced material: CD4+ or CD8+ T cells sorted from blood, taken in a trial of the OX40 agonist ivuxolimab. This receptor was identified in an adult with an advanced solid tumor such as melanoma, head and neck, liver or kidney cancer. This chain's CDR3 is CAWSVRSKGGIFRETQYF. The CDR3, as DNA: TGTGCCTGGAGTGTACGTAGCAAGGGGGGCATTTTTAGGGAGACCCAGTACTTC.